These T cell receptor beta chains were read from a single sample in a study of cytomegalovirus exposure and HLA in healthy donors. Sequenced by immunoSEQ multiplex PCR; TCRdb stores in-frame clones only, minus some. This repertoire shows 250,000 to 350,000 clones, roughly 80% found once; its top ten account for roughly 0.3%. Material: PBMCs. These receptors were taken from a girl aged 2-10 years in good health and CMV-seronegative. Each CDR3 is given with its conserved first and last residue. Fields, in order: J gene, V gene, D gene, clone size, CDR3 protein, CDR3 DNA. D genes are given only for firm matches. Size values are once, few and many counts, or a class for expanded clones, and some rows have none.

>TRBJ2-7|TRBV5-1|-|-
CASSLERRGEQYF
TGCGCCAGCAGCTTGGAAAGGCGGGGCGAGCAGTACTTC
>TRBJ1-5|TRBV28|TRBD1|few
CASRPSGTGDNQPQHF
TGTGCCAGCAGACCCTCCGGGACAGGGGACAATCAGCCCCAGCATTTT
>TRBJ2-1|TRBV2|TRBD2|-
CASSALLAGGYNEQFF
TGTGCCAGCAGTGCTCTCCTAGCGGGAGGTTACAATGAGCAGTTCTTC
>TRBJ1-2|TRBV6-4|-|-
CASSDPAGYYGYTF
TGTGCCAGCAGTGACCCCGCAGGTTACTATGGCTACACCTTC
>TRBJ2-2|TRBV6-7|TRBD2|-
CASSYPDQRESDTGELFF
TGTGCCAGCAGTTACCCCGACCAGCGGGAAAGCGACACCGGGGAGCTGTTTTTT
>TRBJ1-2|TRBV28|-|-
CASSSLGRVGYGYTF
TGTGCCAGCAGTTCTCTGGGGAGGGTTGGCTATGGCTACACCTTC
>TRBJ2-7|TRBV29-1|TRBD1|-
CSVADRGISYEQYF
TGCAGCGTTGCGGACAGGGGAATCTCCTACGAGCAGTACTTC
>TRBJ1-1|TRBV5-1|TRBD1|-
CASSSRTGTGDLHTEAFF
TGCGCCAGCAGCTCGCGGACCGGGACAGGGGATTTGCACACTGAAGCTTTCTTT
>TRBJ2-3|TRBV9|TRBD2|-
CASSVGGGRETDTQYF
TGTGCCAGCAGCGTGGGGGGAGGGAGGGAAACAGATACGCAGTATTTT
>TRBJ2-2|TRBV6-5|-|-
CASNSQAPTGELFF
TGTGCCAGCAACTCCCAGGCCCCCACCGGGGAGCTGTTTTTT
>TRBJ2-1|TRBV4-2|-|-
CASSQDQNRENEQFF
TGTGCCAGCAGCCAAGATCAGAACAGGGAAAATGAGCAGTTCTTC
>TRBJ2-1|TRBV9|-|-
CASSVANRWGDEQFF
TGTGCCAGCAGCGTCGCCAACCGGTGGGGCGATGAGCAGTTCTTC
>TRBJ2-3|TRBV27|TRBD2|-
CASSSPTSGGAGSTTQYF
TGTGCCAGCAGTTCTCCCACTAGCGGGGGGGCGGGTTCAACTACGCAGTATTTT
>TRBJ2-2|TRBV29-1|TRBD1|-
CSALEGGQGGSGELFF
TGCAGCGCCCTGGAGGGGGGACAGGGGGGATCCGGGGAGCTGTTTTTT
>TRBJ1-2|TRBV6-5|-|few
CASSPNRVLLYGYTF
TGTGCCAGCAGTCCAAACAGGGTTCTCCTATATGGCTACACCTTC
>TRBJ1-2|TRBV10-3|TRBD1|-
CAISEWGQGPSYGYTF
TGTGCCATCAGTGAATGGGGACAGGGGCCGTCCTATGGCTACACCTTC
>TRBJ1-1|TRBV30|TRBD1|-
CAWRTGEFGEAFF
TGTGCCTGGAGAACAGGGGAATTTGGTGAAGCTTTCTTT
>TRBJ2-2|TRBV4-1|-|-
CASSQGATATGELFF
TGCGCCAGCAGCCAAGGAGCGACCGCCACCGGGGAGCTGTTTTTT
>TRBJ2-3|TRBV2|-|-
CASSRQIFSTDTQYF
TGTGCCAGCAGCCGACAGATATTTAGCACAGATACGCAGTATTTT
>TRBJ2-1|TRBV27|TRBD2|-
CASSPAGTSNEQFF
TGTGCCAGCAGTCCCGCCGGGACTAGCAATGAGCAGTTCTTC
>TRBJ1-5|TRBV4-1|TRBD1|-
CASSQDRDQPQHF
TGCGCCAGCAGCCAGGACAGGGATCAGCCCCAGCATTTT
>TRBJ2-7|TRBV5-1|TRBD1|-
CASSGETGISRSYEQYF
TGCGCCAGCAGCGGAGAGACAGGGATCTCTCGATCCTACGAGCAGTACTTC
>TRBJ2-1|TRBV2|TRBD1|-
CASSELWDRGEYEQFF
TGTGCCAGCAGTGAACTCTGGGACAGGGGCGAGTATGAGCAGTTCTTC
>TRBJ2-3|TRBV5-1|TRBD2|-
CASRNDPPGLVIDTQYF
TGCGCCAGCAGAAACGACCCACCGGGACTAGTCATCGATACGCAGTATTTT
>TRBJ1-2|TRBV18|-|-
CASSIEGAYGYTF
TGTGCCAGCTCCATTGAGGGAGCCTATGGCTACACCTTC
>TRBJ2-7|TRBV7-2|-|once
CASSRSWGDQSSYEQYF
TGTGCCAGCAGCCGCTCGTGGGGGGACCAGAGCTCCTACGAGCAGTACTTC
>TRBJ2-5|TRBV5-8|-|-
CASSLGERETQYF
TGTGCCAGCAGCTTGGGGGAGCGGGAGACCCAGTACTTC
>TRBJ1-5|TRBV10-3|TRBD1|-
CAINTRGLGQPQHF
TGTGCCATCAATACCAGGGGGCTTGGTCAGCCCCAGCATTTT
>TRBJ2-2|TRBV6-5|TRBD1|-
CASFPGQESSGELFF
TGTGCCAGCTTCCCGGGACAGGAATCATCCGGGGAGCTGTTTTTT
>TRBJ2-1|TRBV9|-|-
CASSAPKGGSYNEQFF
TGTGCCAGCAGCGCCCCCAAAGGGGGCTCCTACAATGAGCAGTTCTTC
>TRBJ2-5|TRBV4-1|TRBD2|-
CASSQDPGLAGETQYF
TGCGCCAGCAGCCAAGACCCGGGACTAGCGGGAGAGACCCAGTACTTC
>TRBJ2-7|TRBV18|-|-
CASSPPESYEQYF
TGTGCCAGCTCACCCCCGGAGTCCTACGAGCAGTACTTC
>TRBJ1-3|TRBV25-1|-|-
CASTPGGDSGNTIYF
TGTGCCAGCACGCCCGGAGGGGACTCTGGAAACACCATATATTTT
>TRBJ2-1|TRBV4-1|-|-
CASSQDLRGQFF
TGCGCCAGCAGCCAAGATTTGCGGGGGCAGTTCTTC
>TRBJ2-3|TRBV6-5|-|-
CASSRDWSSTDTQYF
TGTGCCAGCAGCCGGGACTGGAGTAGCACAGATACGCAGTATTTT
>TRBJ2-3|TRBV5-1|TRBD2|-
CASSTGGTSGGSIDTQYF
TGCGCCAGCAGCACGGGAGGCACTAGCGGGGGTTCCATAGATACGCAGTATTTT
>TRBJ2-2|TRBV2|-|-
CASSLVGGGAGGELFF
TGTGCCAGCAGCCTGGTTGGAGGGGGCGCGGGCGGGGAGCTGTTTTTT
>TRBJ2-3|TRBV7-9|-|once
CASRPPGGSTDTQYF
TGTGCCAGCAGACCCCCGGGCGGGAGCACAGATACGCAGTATTTT
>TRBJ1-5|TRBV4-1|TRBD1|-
CASSQFSGTGGQPQHF
TGCGCCAGCAGCCAATTTTCTGGGACAGGAGGTCAGCCCCAGCATTTT
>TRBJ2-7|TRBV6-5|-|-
CASSYSTGVYEQYF
TGTGCCAGCAGTTACTCGACCGGGGTGTACGAGCAGTACTTC
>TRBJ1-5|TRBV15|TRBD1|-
CATSSGTGSRQPQHF
TGTGCCACCAGCTCCGGGACAGGGTCTCGTCAGCCCCAGCATTTT
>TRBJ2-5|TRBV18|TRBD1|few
CASSPPGTGGETQYF
TGTGCCAGCTCACCACCAGGGACAGGGGGCGAGACCCAGTACTTC
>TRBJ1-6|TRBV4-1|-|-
CASSQERSSYNSPLHF
TGCGCCAGCAGCCAAGAGCGAAGCTCCTATAATTCACCCCTCCACTTT
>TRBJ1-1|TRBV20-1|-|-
CSGQGYGEAFF
TGCAGTGGTCAGGGTTACGGTGAAGCTTTCTTT
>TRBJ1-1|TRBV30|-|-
CAWSAMGSYMNTEAFF
TGTGCCTGGAGTGCCATGGGCAGTTACATGAACACTGAAGCTTTCTTT
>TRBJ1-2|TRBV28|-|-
CASSQFMSGYDYGYTF
TGTGCCAGCAGTCAGTTTATGTCCGGGTATGACTATGGCTACACCTTC
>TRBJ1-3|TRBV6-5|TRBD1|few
CASSMGQGEGNTIYF
TGTGCCAGCAGTATGGGACAGGGTGAAGGAAACACCATATATTTT
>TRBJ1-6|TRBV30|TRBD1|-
CAWSVRTGNSPLHF
TGTGCCTGGAGTGTCAGGACAGGGAATTCACCCCTCCACTTT
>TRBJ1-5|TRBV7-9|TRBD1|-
CASSGTGYENNQPQHF
TGTGCCAGCAGCGGGACAGGGTATGAGAACAATCAGCCCCAGCATTTT
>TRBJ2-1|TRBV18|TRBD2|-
CASSPGTSGRNEQFF
TGTGCCAGCTCACCCGGGACTAGCGGACGAAATGAGCAGTTCTTC
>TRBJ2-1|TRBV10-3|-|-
CAISESKFFWTTEQFF
TGTGCCATCAGTGAGTCGAAATTTTTCTGGACAACCGAGCAGTTCTTC
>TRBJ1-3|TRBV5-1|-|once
CASSLGTGNTIYF
TGCGCCAGCAGCTTGGGAACAGGAAACACCATATATTTT
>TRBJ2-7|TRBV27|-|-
CASTPHGQGSEQYF
TGTGCCAGCACCCCCCACGGGCAGGGGTCCGAGCAGTACTTC
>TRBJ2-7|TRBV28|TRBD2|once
CASSNPGGGGSGVYEQYF
TGTGCCAGCAGTAACCCAGGCGGGGGTGGTAGCGGGGTCTACGAGCAGTACTTC
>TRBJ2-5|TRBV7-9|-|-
CASSPPQKGVGETQYF
TGTGCCAGCAGCCCCCCCCAGAAAGGGGTCGGAGAGACCCAGTACTTC
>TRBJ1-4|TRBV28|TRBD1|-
CASSPGQGVGEKLFF
TGTGCCAGCAGTCCTGGACAGGGAGTGGGTGAAAAACTGTTTTTT
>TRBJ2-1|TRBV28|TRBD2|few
CASSFSGLAGGEQFF
TGTGCCAGCAGTTTTTCCGGACTAGCCGGAGGCGAGCAGTTCTTC
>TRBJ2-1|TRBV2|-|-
CASSVTGYNEQFF
TGTGCCAGCAGTGTGACGGGCTACAATGAGCAGTTCTTC
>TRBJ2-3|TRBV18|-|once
CASSPRIQGSSTDTQYF
TGTGCCAGCTCACCACGGATTCAGGGCTCTAGCACAGATACGCAGTATTTT
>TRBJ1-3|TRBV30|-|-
CAWSVGGGNTIYF
TGTGCCTGGAGTGTCGGGGGGGGAAACACCATATATTTT